The present T cell receptor beta chain was sequenced within a study of blood T cell repertoires in COVID-19. Overall study context: The United States, Italy and Spain provided the acute and convalescent COVID-19 samples. PBMCs, B-cell-depleted T cells, or T cells were the source of the cDNA or gDNA that made up the material.

As handled by the study authors: Estimated nucleated cell counts came from reference gene primer amplification. Sequencing was performed with immunoSEQ multiplex PCR; in TCRdb, only in-frame clones are kept and a portion is missing. V and J calls and clone size are given by that table; D and trimming were obtained from the DNA. The repertoire includes about 100,000 clones, roughly nine tenths of them detected once, and approximately 15% sits in the top ten. The CDR3 has 15 amino acids. CDR1 is SEHNR and CDR2 is FQNEAQ in the germline V gene (reference sequence). J gave up 1 base and V 0 bases, and 2 bases lay outside the gene matches. This clone was seen only a few times.

The receptor was derived from a man aged 50 to 60 with acute or convalescent COVID-19. The chain couples TRBV7-9 to TRBJ2-5; 7 positions agree with TRBD2. The sample was peripheral blood. CDR3 residues: CASSLAPGGQETQYF. DNA of the CDR3: TGTGCCAGCAGCTTAGCACCGGGAGGCCAAGAGACCCAGTACTTC.